A selection of T cell receptor beta chains follows, all from one sample in a study of T cells in Graves' hyperthyroidism and ophthalmopathy. TCRdb ran MiXCR on the multiplex PCR reads and lists one entry per CDR3 protein. Of 690,000 or so distinct CDR3 sequences in the sample, roughly 20% were seen once. Input material: blood. These receptors all stem from a woman aged 50 to 65 with Graves' hyperthyroidism that later progressed to Graves' ophthalmopathy. CDR3s include the opening cysteine and the closing phenylalanine or tryptophan. A D gene is named only where the DNA matches it firmly. The size of a clone is reported for some rows only, either as once, few or many, or as a class for expanded clones.

d_gene	v_gene	abundance	j_gene	CDR3aa	CDR3nt
.	TRBV11-2	.	TRBJ2-1	CASSLDPSGGYNAQFF	TGTGCCAGCAGCTTAGATCCCAGCGGAGGGTACAATGCGCAGTTCTTC
.	TRBV20-1	many	TRBJ2-3	CSALIVGPAADTQYF	TGCAGTGCCTTGATAGTAGGCCCGGCCGCAGATACGCAGTATTTT
.	TRBV19	.	TRBJ2-5	CASSRGTGFYQETQYF	TGTGCCAGTAGTAGAGGAACAGGTTTTTACCAAGAGACCCAGTACTTC
.	TRBV6-1	few	TRBJ1-6	CASSESRRGDSPLHF	TGTGCCAGCAGTGAATCGCGCAGGGGCGATTCACCCCTCCACTTT
.	TRBV27	few	TRBJ2-1	CASSFMSSYNEQFF	TGTGCCAGCAGTTTCATGAGCTCCTACAATGAGCAGTTCTTC
.	TRBV20-1	many	TRBJ1-5	CSARGLHNQPQHF	TGCAGTGCTAGAGGGTTACACAATCAGCCCCAGCATTTT
.	TRBV7-8	many	TRBJ2-5	CASSLDPDSETQYF	TGTGCCAGCAGCTTAGACCCAGATTCGGAGACCCAGTACTTC
.	TRBV4-1	.	TRBJ2-3	CASSQTQQATQYF	TGCGCCAGCAGCCAAACTCAACAAGCTACGCAGTATTTT
.	TRBV19	few	TRBJ2-5	CASSIGDFQETQYF	TGTGCCAGTAGTATCGGAGATTTCCAAGAGACCCAGTACTTC
.	TRBV25-1	once	TRBJ1-1	CASISRVNTEAFF	TGTGCCAGCATTTCTAGAGTGAACACTGAAGCTTTCTTT
TRBD1	TRBV7-9	few	TRBJ2-1	CASSYRGPSYNEQFF	TGTGCCAGCAGCTATAGGGGGCCTTCGTACAATGAGCAGTTCTTC
.	TRBV27	.	TRBJ2-2	CASSLGGRGTGELFF	TGTGCCAGCAGTTTAGGAGGGCGCGGCACCGGGGAGCTGTTTTTT
.	TRBV27	few	TRBJ2-1	CASSLPGGEQFF	TGTGCCAGCAGTTTACCCGGGGGTGAGCAGTTCTTC
.	TRBV2	many	TRBJ2-5	CASSGSFETQYF	TGTGCCAGCAGTGGTTCCTTTGAGACCCAGTACTTC
TRBD1	TRBV5-5	few	TRBJ2-1	CASSLGGQSNEQFF	TGTGCCAGCAGCTTGGGGGGACAGTCCAATGAGCAGTTCTTC
.	TRBV27	few	TRBJ1-2	CASSLSGGRGGYTF	TGTGCCAGCAGTTTAAGTGGGGGGCGGGGTGGCTACACCTTC
TRBD1	TRBV11-2	many	TRBJ2-1	CASSQTGRSSYNEQFF	TGTGCCAGCAGCCAGACAGGGCGAAGCTCCTACAATGAGCAGTTCTTC
.	TRBV6-1	.	TRBJ2-3	CASSPRLSSTDTQYF	TGTGCCAGCAGTCCCCGCTTATCATCCACAGATACGCAGTATTTT